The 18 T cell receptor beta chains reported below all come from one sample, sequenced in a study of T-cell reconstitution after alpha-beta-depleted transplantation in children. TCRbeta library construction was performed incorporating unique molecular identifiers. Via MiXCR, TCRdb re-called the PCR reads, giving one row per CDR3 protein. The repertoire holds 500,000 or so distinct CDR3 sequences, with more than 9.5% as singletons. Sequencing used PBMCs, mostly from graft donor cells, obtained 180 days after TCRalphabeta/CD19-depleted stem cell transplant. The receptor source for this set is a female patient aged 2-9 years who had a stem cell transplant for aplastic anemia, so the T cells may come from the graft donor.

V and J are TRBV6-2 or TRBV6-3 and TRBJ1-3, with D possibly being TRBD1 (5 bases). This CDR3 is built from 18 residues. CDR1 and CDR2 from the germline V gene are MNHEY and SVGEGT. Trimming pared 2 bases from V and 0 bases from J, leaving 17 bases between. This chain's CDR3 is CASSYGGRTLSSGNTIYF. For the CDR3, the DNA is TGTGCCAGCAGTTACGGCGGACGGACACTTAGCTCTGGAAACACCATATATTTT.

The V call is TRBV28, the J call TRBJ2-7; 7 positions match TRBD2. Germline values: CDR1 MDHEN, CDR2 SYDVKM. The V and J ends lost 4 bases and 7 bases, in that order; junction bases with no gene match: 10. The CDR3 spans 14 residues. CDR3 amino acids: CASSSPWGGEEQYV. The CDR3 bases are TGTGCCAGCAGTTCCCCGTGGGGAGGGGAGGAGCAGTACGTC.

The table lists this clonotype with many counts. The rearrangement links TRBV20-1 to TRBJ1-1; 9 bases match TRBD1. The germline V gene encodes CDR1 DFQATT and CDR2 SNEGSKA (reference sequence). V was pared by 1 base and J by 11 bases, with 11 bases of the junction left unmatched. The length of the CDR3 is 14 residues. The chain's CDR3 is CSARGTGDFIGAFF. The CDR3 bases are TGCAGTGCTAGAGGGACAGGGGATTTTATCGGGGCTTTCTTT.

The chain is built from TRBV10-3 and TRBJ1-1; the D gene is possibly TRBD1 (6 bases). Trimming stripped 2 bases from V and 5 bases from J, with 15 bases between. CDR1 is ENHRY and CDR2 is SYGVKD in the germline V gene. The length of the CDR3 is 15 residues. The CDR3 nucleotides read TGTGCCATCAGTGAGGGGGGCCAGGGCTGGACTGAAGCTTTCTTT. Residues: CAISEGGQGWTEAFF.

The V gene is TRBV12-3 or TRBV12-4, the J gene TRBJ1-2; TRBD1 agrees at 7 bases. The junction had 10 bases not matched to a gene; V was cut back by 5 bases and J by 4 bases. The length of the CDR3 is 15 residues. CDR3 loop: CASSPDRASAYGYTF. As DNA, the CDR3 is TGTGCCAGCAGTCCAGACAGGGCCTCTGCCTATGGCTACACCTTC.

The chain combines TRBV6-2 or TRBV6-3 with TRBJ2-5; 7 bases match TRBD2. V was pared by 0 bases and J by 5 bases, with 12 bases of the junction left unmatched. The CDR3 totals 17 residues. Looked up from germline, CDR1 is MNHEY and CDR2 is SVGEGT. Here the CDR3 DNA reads TGTGCCAGCAGTTACTCGTCGCGTGGCGGGAGATACGAGACCCAGTACTTC. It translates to CASSYSSRGGRYETQYF.

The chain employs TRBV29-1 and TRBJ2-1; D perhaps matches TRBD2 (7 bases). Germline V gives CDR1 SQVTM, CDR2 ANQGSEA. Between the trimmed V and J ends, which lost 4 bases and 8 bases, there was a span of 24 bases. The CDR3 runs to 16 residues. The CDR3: CSVGPRWRERGDEQFF. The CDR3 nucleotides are TGCAGCGTTGGTCCTCGATGGCGGGAGAGGGGGGATGAGCAGTTCTTC.

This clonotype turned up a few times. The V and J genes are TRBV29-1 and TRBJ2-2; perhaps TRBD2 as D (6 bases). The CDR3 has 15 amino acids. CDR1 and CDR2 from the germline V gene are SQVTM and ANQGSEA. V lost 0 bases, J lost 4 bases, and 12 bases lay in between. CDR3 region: CSVEDEQGGTGELFF. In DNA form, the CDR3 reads TGCAGCGTTGAAGATGAGCAGGGAGGCACCGGGGAGCTGTTTTTT.

CDR3 in amino acids: CASSPGTFTEAFF. As DNA, the CDR3 is TGCGCCAGCAGCCCCGGGACCTTCACTGAAGCTTTCTTT. The chain has TRBV4-1 and TRBJ1-1; maybe TRBD1 (5 bases). This CDR3 spans 13 amino acids. Between the trimmed V and J ends, which lost 4 bases and 4 bases, there was a span of 10 bases. Per germline, CDR1 MGHRA and CDR2 YSYEKL.

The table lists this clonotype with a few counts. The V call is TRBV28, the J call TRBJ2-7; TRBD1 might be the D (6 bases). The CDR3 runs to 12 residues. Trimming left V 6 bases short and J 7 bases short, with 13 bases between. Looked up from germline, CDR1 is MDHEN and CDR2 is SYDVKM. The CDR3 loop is CASSRWGLEQYF. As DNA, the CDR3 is TGTGCCAGCAGCCGATGGGGGCTGGAGCAGTACTTC.

The CDR3 nucleotides read TGTGCCATCAGTGAGCCGGAGACAGGGTTGTACGGTGAAGCTTTCTTT. Protein product: CAISEPETGLYGEAFF. The V and J genes are TRBV10-3 and TRBJ1-1; 7 bases are shared with TRBD1. The J segment lost 7 bases and the V segment lost 2 bases, leaving 13 bases of the junction unmatched. Germline V CDR1 and CDR2: ENHRY, SYGVKD. The CDR3 totals 16 residues.

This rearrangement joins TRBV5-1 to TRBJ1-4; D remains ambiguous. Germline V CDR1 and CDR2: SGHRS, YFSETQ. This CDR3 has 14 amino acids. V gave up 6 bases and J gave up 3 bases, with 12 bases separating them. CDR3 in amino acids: CASTTGISNEKLFF. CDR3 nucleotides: TGCGCCAGCACAACGGGGATTTCTAATGAAAAACTGTTTTTT.

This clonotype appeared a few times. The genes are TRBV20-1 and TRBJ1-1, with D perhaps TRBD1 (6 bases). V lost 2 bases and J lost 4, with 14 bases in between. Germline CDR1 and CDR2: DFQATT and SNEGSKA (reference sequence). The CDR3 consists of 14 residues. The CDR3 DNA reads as TGCAGTGCTAGAACATACAGGGTTGGCACTGAAGCTTTCTTT. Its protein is CSARTYRVGTEAFF.

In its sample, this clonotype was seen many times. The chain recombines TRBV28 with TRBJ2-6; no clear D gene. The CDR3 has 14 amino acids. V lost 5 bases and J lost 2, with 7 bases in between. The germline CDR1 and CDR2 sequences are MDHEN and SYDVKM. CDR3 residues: CASSPPAGANVLTF. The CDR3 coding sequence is TGTGCCAGCAGTCCTCCCGCTGGGGCCAACGTCCTGACTTTC.

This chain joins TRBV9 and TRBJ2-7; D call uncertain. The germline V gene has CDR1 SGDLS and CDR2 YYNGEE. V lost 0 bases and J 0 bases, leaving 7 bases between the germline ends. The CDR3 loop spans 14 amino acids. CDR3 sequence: CASSVGRSSYEQYF. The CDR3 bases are TGTGCCAGCAGCGTAGGGCGGAGCTCCTACGAGCAGTACTTC.

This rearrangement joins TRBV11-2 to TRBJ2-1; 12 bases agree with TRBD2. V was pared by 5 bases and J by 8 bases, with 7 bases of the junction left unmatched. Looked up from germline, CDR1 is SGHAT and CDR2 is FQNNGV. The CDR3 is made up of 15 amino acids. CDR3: CASSPGLAGRDEQFF. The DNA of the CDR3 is TGTGCCAGCAGCCCCGGACTAGCGGGAAGAGATGAGCAGTTCTTC.

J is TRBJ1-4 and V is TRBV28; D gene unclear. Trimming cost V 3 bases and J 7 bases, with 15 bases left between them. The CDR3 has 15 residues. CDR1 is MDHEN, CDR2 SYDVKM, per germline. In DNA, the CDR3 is TGTGCCAGCAGTTTCTGGGGAGGAGGTGGTGAAAAACTGTTTTTT. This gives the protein CASSFWGGGGEKLFF.

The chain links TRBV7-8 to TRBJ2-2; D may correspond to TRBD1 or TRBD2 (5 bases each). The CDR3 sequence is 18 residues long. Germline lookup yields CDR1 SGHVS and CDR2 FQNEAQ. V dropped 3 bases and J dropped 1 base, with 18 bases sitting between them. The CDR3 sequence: CASSLMGVRILNTGELFF. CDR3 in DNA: TGTGCCAGCAGCTTGATGGGGGTTCGGATTTTGAACACCGGGGAGCTGTTTTTT.